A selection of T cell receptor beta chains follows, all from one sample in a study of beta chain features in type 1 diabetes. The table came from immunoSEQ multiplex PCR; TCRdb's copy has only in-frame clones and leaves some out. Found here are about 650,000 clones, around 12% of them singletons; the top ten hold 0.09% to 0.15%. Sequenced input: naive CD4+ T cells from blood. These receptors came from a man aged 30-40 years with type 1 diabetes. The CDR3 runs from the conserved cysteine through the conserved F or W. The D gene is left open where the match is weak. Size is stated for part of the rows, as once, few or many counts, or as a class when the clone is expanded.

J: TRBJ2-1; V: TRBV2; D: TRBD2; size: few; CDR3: CASSDRLLLAGGPGQFF; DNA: TGTGCCAGCAGTGACCGCTTACTACTAGCGGGGGGGCCTGGGCAGTTCTTC
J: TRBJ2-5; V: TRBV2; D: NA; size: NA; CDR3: CASSARGHTQETQYF; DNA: TGTGCCAGCAGTGCTCGCGGCCACACTCAAGAGACCCAGTACTTC
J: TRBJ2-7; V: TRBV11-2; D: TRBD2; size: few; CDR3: CASSAGLAGEQYF; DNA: TGTGCCAGCAGCGCGGGACTAGCGGGGGAGCAGTACTTC
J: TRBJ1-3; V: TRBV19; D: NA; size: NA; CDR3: CASRTGTSGNTIYF; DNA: TGTGCCAGTAGAACCGGGACATCTGGAAACACCATATATTTT
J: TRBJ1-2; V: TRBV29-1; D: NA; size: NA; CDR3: CSARRGVANYGYTF; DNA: TGCAGCGCTCGGCGCGGGGTAGCTAACTATGGCTACACCTTC
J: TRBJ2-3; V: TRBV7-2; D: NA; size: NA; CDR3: CASSLATVDTQYF; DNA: TGTGCCAGCAGCTTAGCGACCGTGGATACGCAGTATTTT
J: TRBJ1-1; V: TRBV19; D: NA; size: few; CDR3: CASRVFRALDTEAFF; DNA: TGTGCCAGTAGAGTCTTCAGGGCCTTAGACACTGAAGCTTTCTTT
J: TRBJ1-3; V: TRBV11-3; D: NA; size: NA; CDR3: CASSLDASGNTIYF; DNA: TGTGCCAGCAGCTTAGACGCCTCTGGAAACACCATATATTTT
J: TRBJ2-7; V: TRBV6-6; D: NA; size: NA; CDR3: CASIRGQSYEQYF; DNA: TGTGCCAGCATCCGAGGTCAGTCCTACGAGCAGTACTTC
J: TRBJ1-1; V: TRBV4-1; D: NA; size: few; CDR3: CASSQPPRGITEAFF; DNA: TGCGCCAGCAGCCAACCGCCCCGGGGGATCACTGAAGCTTTCTTT
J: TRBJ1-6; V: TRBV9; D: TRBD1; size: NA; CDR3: CASSVDRTGYNSPLHF; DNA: TGTGCCAGCAGCGTAGACCGGACAGGTTATAATTCACCCCTCCACTTT
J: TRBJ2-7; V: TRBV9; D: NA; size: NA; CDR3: CASSAQMALYDEQYF; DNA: TGTGCCAGCAGCGCCCAAATGGCCCTTTACGACGAGCAGTACTTC
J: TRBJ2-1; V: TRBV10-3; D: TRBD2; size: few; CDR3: CATLAGEGNEQFF; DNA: TGTGCCACCCTAGCGGGGGAGGGGAATGAGCAGTTCTTC
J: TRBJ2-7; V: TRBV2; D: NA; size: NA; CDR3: CASSELYHEQYF; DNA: TGTGCCAGCAGTGAACTGTACCACGAGCAGTACTTC
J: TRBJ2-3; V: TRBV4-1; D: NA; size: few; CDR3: CASSQAYTATTDTQYF; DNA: TGCGCCAGCAGCCAAGCGTACACCGCGACTACAGATACGCAGTATTTT
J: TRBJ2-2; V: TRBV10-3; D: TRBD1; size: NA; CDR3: CAILDRDTGELFF; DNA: TGTGCCATCCTGGACAGGGACACCGGGGAGCTGTTTTTT
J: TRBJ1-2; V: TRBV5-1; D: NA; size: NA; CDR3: CASSPTTSNYGYTF; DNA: TGCGCCAGCAGCCCAACGACGTCTAACTATGGCTACACCTTC
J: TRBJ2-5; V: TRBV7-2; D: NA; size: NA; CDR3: CASRESETQYF; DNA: TGTGCCAGCAGGGAGAGTGAGACCCAGTACTTC
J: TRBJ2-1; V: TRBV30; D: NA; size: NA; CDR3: CAWSGGNEQFF; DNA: TGTGCCTGGAGTGGGGGGAATGAGCAGTTCTTC
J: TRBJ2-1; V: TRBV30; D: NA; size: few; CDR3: CAWSVNPPSYNEQFF; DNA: TGTGCCTGGAGTGTGAACCCGCCCTCCTACAATGAGCAGTTCTTC
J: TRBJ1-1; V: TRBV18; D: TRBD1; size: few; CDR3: CASSPQGQEGTMNTEAFF; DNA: TGTGCCAGCTCACCACAGGGACAGGAGGGAACGATGAACACTGAAGCTTTCTTT
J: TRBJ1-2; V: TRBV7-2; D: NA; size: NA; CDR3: CASARVTDYGYTF; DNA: TGTGCCAGCGCACGGGTGACGGACTATGGCTACACCTTC
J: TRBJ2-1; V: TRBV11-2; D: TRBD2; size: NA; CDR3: CASSFSSLGSGVNEQFF; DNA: TGTGCCAGCAGCTTCTCTTCCTTGGGTAGCGGGGTTAATGAGCAGTTCTTC
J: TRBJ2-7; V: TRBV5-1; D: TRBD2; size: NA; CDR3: CASSSPGLAGTYEQYF; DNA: TGCGCCAGCAGCTCACCGGGACTAGCGGGGACCTACGAGCAGTACTTC
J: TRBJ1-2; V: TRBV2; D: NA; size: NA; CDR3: CASTFAGGGYTF; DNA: TGTGCCAGCACTTTCGCCGGTGGCGGCTACACCTTC
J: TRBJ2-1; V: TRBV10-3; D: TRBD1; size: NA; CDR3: CALGTGTYNEQFF; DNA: TGTGCCCTGGGGACAGGGACCTACAATGAGCAGTTCTTC